This paragraph reports one TCR beta chain. Its antigen is not known. Measured with immunoSEQ multiplex PCR; TCRdb has only the in-frame clones, and not every one. The table shows 110,000 or so clones, with about 93% occurring only once. The data were obtained in a study of T cell responses to AZD1222 COVID-19 vaccine. Study results and limitations: Donors, mostly white British, included more females; clonal diversity was possibly underestimated. Reports say nearly half of spike-specific TCRs go after unmutated variant regions. Spike-specific TCR breadth and depth both grew after two AZD1222 doses.

CDR3 size: 16 residues. The V gene end was trimmed by 5 bases and the J gene end by 6 bases; junction bases not matched to a gene: 7. Germline V gene sequence: CDR1 SGHVT, CDR2 SQSDAQ. This TCR derives from an adult who received the MenACWY meningococcal vaccine as a control. This chain links TRBV7-4 with TRBJ2-7, with 16 bases identical to TRBD2. The sample here was peripheral blood, taken 28 days after the second dose of the MenACWY control vaccine. CDR3 nucleotides: TGTGCCAGCAGCACGGGACTAGCGGGGGGGCCGGGCGAGCAGTACGTC. It specifies CASSTGLAGGPGEQYV.